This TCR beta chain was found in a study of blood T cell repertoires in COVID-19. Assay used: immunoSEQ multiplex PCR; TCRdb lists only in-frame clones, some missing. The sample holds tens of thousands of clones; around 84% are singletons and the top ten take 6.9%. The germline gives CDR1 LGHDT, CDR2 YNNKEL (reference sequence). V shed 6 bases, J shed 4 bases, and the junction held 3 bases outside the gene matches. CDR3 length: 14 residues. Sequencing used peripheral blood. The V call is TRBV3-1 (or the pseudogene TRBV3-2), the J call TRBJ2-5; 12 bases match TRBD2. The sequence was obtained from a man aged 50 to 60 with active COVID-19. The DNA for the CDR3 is TGTGCCAGCAGTCGACTAGCGGGAGCAGAGACCCAGTACTTC. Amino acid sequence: CASSRLAGAETQYF.